Listed below are T cell receptor beta chains from one sample, sequenced in a study of blood T cell repertoires in COVID-19. Here immunoSEQ multiplex PCR was the method, and the copy in TCRdb shows in-frame clones only, minus some. The sample consists of 50,000 to 75,000 clones, roughly 90% of them appearing once. Sequenced: peripheral blood. The receptors shown here come from a man aged 55-75 years with acute or convalescent COVID-19. The CDR3 runs from the conserved cysteine through the conserved F or W. D genes are given only for firm matches. Clone size appears in some rows only: once, few, many, or a class for an expanded clone.

j_gene,d_gene,len,abundance,v_gene,CDR3nt,CDR3aa
TRBJ1-2,NA,14,NA,TRBV10-2,TGCGCCAGCACCGAGGGAAAGTCAGGCTATGGCTACACCTTC,CASTEGKSGYGYTF
TRBJ2-1,TRBD1,16,NA,TRBV9,TGTGCCAGCAGCCCCAGGGACAGGGGGCGTAATAACGAGCAGTTCTTC,CASSPRDRGRNNEQFF
TRBJ2-4,NA,17,once,TRBV18,TGTGCCAGCTCACCCCAGACAGGAGCATTAGCCAAAAACATTCAGTACTTC,CASSPQTGALAKNIQYF
TRBJ1-2,NA,13,NA,TRBV10-3,TGTGCCAGCAACACGGGACTCGAAGTATCGTCCACCTTC,CASNTGLEVSSTF
TRBJ1-5,NA,15,NA,TRBV19,TGTGCCAGTAGTATAGGGGTGGGTGGAGGACAGCCCCAGCATTTT,CASSIGVGGGQPQHF
TRBJ1-1,TRBD1,14,NA,TRBV19,TGTGCCAGTAGTAGGGGGACAGGGAACACTGAAGCTTTCTTT,CASSRGTGNTEAFF
TRBJ2-2,NA,13,once,TRBV9,TGTGCCAGCATGGAGGAGAACACCGGGGAGCTGTTTTTT,CASMEENTGELFF
TRBJ1-4,NA,12,NA,TRBV6-6,TGTGCCAGCAGTTGGCTGAAAAAAAAACTGTTTTTT,CASSWLKKKLFF
TRBJ1-2,NA,15,few,TRBV7-9,TGTGCCAGCAGCTTTGAGCCCAGGCTGAACTATGGCTACACCTTC,CASSFEPRLNYGYTF
TRBJ2-2,NA,13,once,TRBV9,TGTGCCAGCAGCCTCGGGGGTACCGGGGAGCTGTTTTTT,CASSLGGTGELFF
TRBJ2-7,TRBD1,14,NA,TRBV7-2,TGTGCCAGCAGCTTCGGGACAGGGCGAAACGAGCAGTACTTC,CASSFGTGRNEQYF
TRBJ2-5,TRBD1,17,NA,TRBV7-2,TGTGCCAGCAGCTTGGAGTCCGGGACAGCGCTGCAAGAGACCCAGTACTTC,CASSLESGTALQETQYF
TRBJ1-1,NA,13,NA,TRBV19,TGTGCCAGCCAACAGGATCTCGAGGTGGAAGCTTTCTTT,CASQQDLEVEAFF
TRBJ1-1,TRBD1,15,NA,TRBV7-9,TGTGCCAGCAGCTTAGCGGGACAGGGTAACACTGAAGCTTTCTTT,CASSLAGQGNTEAFF
TRBJ1-6,NA,12,once,TRBV6-5,TGTGCCAGCAGTTATCGGGGTTCACCCCTCCACTTT,CASSYRGSPLHF
TRBJ2-7,TRBD2,15,NA,TRBV6-1,TGTGCCAGCAGTGACCCTAGCGGGTCATCCCACGAGCAGTACTTC,CASSDPSGSSHEQYF
TRBJ2-3,TRBD2,15,NA,TRBV2,TGTGCCAGCAGTGTACGGCTAGCGGGCACAGATACGCAGTATTTT,CASSVRLAGTDTQYF
TRBJ1-4,TRBD1,14,NA,TRBV6-5,TGTGCCAGCAGTCTGACAGGGTCGGGCGAAAAACTGTTTTTT,CASSLTGSGEKLFF
TRBJ1-1,NA,12,NA,TRBV2,TGTGCCAGCACAGGGGAAGGCACTGAAGCTTTCTTT,CASTGEGTEAFF
TRBJ1-6,NA,16,NA,TRBV4-1,TGCGCCAGCAGCCAAGAACCCACAGGAGTGTCTTCACCCCTCCACTTT,CASSQEPTGVSSPLHF
TRBJ2-5,TRBD2,14,NA,TRBV5-5,TGTGCCAGCAGCCGGGGGGGCGGACAAGAGACCCAGTACTTC,CASSRGGGQETQYF
TRBJ2-1,TRBD1,14,NA,TRBV7-3,TGTGCCAGCAGCACCGACAGGGCTCACAATGAGCAGTTCTTC,CASSTDRAHNEQFF
TRBJ1-1,TRBD1,19,NA,TRBV5-1,TGCGCCAGCAGTCTAAGCTCCGGGACAGGGAGTGTAGTCGAGACTGAAGCTTTCTTT,CASSLSSGTGSVVETEAFF
TRBJ1-5,NA,16,NA,TRBV5-6,TGTGCCAGCAGCTCCCGGAGGTCGTATAGCAATCAGCCCCAGCATTTT,CASSSRRSYSNQPQHF
TRBJ1-1,TRBD1,15,once,TRBV5-1,TGCGCCAGCAGCAAGGAAGGGACAGGGGACACTGAAGCTTTCTTT,CASSKEGTGDTEAFF
TRBJ2-1,TRBD2,14,NA,TRBV2,TGTGCCAGCACTTTGACTAGCGGGGGGGCCGTAGAGTTCTTC,CASTLTSGGAVEFF
TRBJ1-3,NA,13,NA,TRBV9,TGTGCCAGCAGCGTAGGCGGTGGAAACACCATATATTTT,CASSVGGGNTIYF
TRBJ2-7,TRBD2,15,NA,TRBV4-2,TGTGCCAGCAGCCAAGAGTCGAGCGGGGGCTACGAGCAGTACTTC,CASSQESSGGYEQYF
TRBJ1-1,TRBD1,18,NA,TRBV5-1,TGCGCCAGCAGCTTGGGAGGGGGCAGGGAGGTCCGTAGGACTGAAGCTTTCTTT,CASSLGGGREVRRTEAFF
TRBJ1-1,NA,14,NA,TRBV19,TGTGCCAGTAGCCGGGGAGAACTGAACACTGAAGCTTTCTTT,CASSRGELNTEAFF
TRBJ2-7,NA,14,NA,TRBV19,TGTGCCAGTAGCCGGGACTTTTCATCCTACGAGCAGTACTTC,CASSRDFSSYEQYF
TRBJ1-1,NA,13,NA,TRBV12-3/TRBV12-4,TGTGCCAGCAGTTTTGACAGAAACACTGAAGCTTTCTTT,CASSFDRNTEAFF
TRBJ1-2,NA,13,NA,TRBV24-1,TGTGCCACCTGCAGGGGTGAAAACTATGGCTACACCTTC,CATCRGENYGYTF
TRBJ1-1,NA,14,NA,TRBV9,TGTGCCAGCAGCGTAGGGGGAGTAGGCACTGAAGCTTTCTTT,CASSVGGVGTEAFF
TRBJ2-2,TRBD1,14,few,TRBV6-6,TGTGCCAGCAGGCGGGACAGGCGAACCGGGGAGCTGTTTTTT,CASRRDRRTGELFF
TRBJ2-3,TRBD2,14,NA,TRBV10-2,TGCGCCAGCAGAGAGCGGGGGGGCACAGATACGCAGTATTTT,CASRERGGTDTQYF
TRBJ1-5,NA,14,NA,TRBV9,TGTGCCAGCAGCGTAGGACAGGCCAATCAGCCCCAGCATTTT,CASSVGQANQPQHF
TRBJ1-6,NA,15,NA,TRBV2,TGTGCCAGCAGTGAAGTACCCTCCAGTGTTTCACCCCTCCACTTT,CASSEVPSSVSPLHF
TRBJ1-2,NA,17,NA,TRBV11-2,TGTGCCAGCAGCTTAGATCAGATCTGGGGCGACAACTATGGCTACACCTTC,CASSLDQIWGDNYGYTF